This T cell receptor (beta chain) stems from a study of shared clonotypes between healthy human individuals. Notes on the study in general: Compared with clonotypes that all four donors shared, non-shared clonotypes had lower generation probabilities.

This clone showed up just once. As yet, its antigen is unknown. The CDR3 loop spans 13 amino acids. V was cut by 4 bases and J by 2 bases, with 12 bases left in between. In germline, CDR1 is SQVTM, CDR2 ANQGSEA. The table came from immunoSEQ multiplex PCR; TCRdb's copy has only in-frame clones and leaves some out. Of 1.6 million or so clones listed, about 98.5% are singletons. The sequencing input was naive CD4+ T cells sorted from blood. Specified subset: CD45RA+ positively selected. This sequence originates from a man aged 25-45 years in good health. The rearrangement links TRBV29-1 to TRBJ2-7, with D perhaps TRBD2 (5 bases). The CDR3 DNA reads TGCAGCGTTGCGCCGGGGTCCCCCTACGAGCAGTACTTC. Translating gives CSVAPGSPYEQYF.